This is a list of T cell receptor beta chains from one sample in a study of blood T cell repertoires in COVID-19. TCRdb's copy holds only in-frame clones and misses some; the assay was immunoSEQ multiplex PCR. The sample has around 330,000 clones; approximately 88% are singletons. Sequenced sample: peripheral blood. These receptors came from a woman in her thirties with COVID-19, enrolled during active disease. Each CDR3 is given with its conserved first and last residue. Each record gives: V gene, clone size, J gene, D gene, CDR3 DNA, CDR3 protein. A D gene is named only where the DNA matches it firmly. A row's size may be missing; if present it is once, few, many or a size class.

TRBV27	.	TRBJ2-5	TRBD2	TGTGCCAGCAGTTCAGCGGGGTCGGAGACCCAGTACTTC	CASSSAGSETQYF
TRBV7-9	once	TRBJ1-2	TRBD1	TGTGCCAGCAGTCAAACAGGGGTTATAGGGTCTGGCTACACCTTC	CASSQTGVIGSGYTF
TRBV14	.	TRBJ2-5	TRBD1	TGTGCCAGCAGCCAACGGACAGGGAGGGAGACCCAGTACTTC	CASSQRTGRETQYF
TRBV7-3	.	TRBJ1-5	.	TGTGCCAGCAGCTTATCCCGGAATCAGCCCCAGCATTTT	CASSLSRNQPQHF
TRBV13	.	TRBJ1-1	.	TGTGCCAGCGGAGGACGGGCCAACACTGAAGCTTTCTTT	CASGGRANTEAFF
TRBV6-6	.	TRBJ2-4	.	TGTGCCAGCAGTCCTCTATGGGACTTCTCAATGCCGATAGCCAAAAACATTCAGTACTTC	CASSPLWDFSMPIAKNIQYF
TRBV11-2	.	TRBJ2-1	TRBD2	TGTGCCAGCAGCTTTCCCAACCCCCCGGGGGGGGGCTCTTGGGATGAGCAGTTCTTC	CASSFPNPPGGGSWDEQFF
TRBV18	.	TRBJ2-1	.	TGTGCCACCAGGTCCGGTCCGGGAAACTACAATGAGCAGTTCTTC	CATRSGPGNYNEQFF
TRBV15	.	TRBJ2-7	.	TGTGCCACCAGCAGAGATGAGGTAGGCAGTACCTACGAGCAGTACTTC	CATSRDEVGSTYEQYF
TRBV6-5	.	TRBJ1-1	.	TGTGCCAGCAGTTCCCGGGGTTCAACCAACACTGAAGCTTTCTTT	CASSSRGSTNTEAFF
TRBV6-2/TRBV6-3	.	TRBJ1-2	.	TGTGCCAGCAGTTGGGGGTCCTTGGGTTTTGGACAGACGGACTATGGCTACACCTTC	CASSWGSLGFGQTDYGYTF
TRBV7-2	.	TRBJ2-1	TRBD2	TGTGCCAGCAGCTTCGGACTAGCGGGGATGTACAATGAGCAGTTCTTC	CASSFGLAGMYNEQFF
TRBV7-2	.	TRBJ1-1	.	TGTGCCAGCAGCCAAGGACAGAGTACTGAAGCTTTCTTT	CASSQGQSTEAFF
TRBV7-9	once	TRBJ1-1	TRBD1	TGTGCCAGCAGCGACCGGGACAGGGAAGCTTTCTTT	CASSDRDREAFF
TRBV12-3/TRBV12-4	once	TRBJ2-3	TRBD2	TGTGCCAGCAGCTCGACGGGGGGAGATACGCAGTATTTT	CASSSTGGDTQYF
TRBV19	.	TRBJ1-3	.	TGTGCCAGTAGTCTCCCCGGGGCTGGAAACACCATATATTTT	CASSLPGAGNTIYF
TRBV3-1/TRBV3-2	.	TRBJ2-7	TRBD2	TGTGCCAGCAGTCTACTAGCGGGGGGACCCTACGAGCAGTACTTC	CASSLLAGGPYEQYF
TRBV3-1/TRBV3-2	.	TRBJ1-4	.	TGTGCCAGCAGCCAAGTGTACAGGGTTGGTGAAAAACTGTTTTTT	CASSQVYRVGEKLFF
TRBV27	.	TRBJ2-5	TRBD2	TGTGCCAGCAGTTCCGGACTAGCGGGGGGTCCGAATTACCAGTACTTC	CASSSGLAGGPNYQYF
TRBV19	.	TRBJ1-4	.	TGTGCCAGTAAGGAGGCAGCTCCTAATGAAAAACTGTTTTTT	CASKEAAPNEKLFF
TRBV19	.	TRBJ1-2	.	TGTGCCAGTAGTAGAGGACAGCCCTATGGCTACACCTTC	CASSRGQPYGYTF
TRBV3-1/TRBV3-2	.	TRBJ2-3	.	TGTGCCAGCAGCCAACGTGACCCCGGAGGGCGAAGCACAGATACGCAGTATTTT	CASSQRDPGGRSTDTQYF
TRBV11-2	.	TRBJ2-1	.	TGTGCCAGCAGACTAACGACTGCGTTCAATGAGCAGTTCTTC	CASRLTTAFNEQFF
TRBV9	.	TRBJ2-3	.	TGTGCCAGCAGTGGCGGTCACCTTAGCACAGATACGCAGTATTTT	CASSGGHLSTDTQYF
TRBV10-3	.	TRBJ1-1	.	TGTGCCATCAAGGAGGGTTTGGGAACTGAAGCTTTCTTT	CAIKEGLGTEAFF
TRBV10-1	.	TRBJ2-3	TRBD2	TGCGCCAGCACCCGGACTAGCGGGGGCACAGATACGCAGTATTTT	CASTRTSGGTDTQYF
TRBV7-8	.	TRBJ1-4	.	TGTGCCAGCAGCTTGGGCAGTTATAATGAAAAACTGTTTTTT	CASSLGSYNEKLFF
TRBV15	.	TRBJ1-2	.	TGTGCCACCAGCCCCCGCCGCCGGTTGAACTATGGCTACACCTTC	CATSPRRRLNYGYTF
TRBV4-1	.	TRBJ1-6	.	TGCGCCAGCAGCCATGGCCCCCTGAATAATTCACCCCTCCACTTT	CASSHGPLNNSPLHF
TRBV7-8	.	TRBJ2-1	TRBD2	TGTGCCAGCAGCTCGGGACTAGCGGGGGTCCTAAATGAGCAGTTCTTC	CASSSGLAGVLNEQFF
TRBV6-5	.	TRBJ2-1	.	TGTGCCAGCAAGGGCGGGGATACCTACAATGAGCAGTTCTTC	CASKGGDTYNEQFF
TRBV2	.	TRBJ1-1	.	TGTGCCAGCATGGGGGACACTATGAACACTGAAGCTTTCTTT	CASMGDTMNTEAFF
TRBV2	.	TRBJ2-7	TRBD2	TGTGCCAGCACCCATCCGGGACTAGCTGGGGGCTACGAGCAGTACTTC	CASTHPGLAGGYEQYF
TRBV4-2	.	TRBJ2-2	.	TGTGCCAGCAGCCAAGACGTACGGGTTACCGGGGAGCTGTTTTTT	CASSQDVRVTGELFF
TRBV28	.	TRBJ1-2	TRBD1	TGTGCCAGCAGTTCCCCGGCGGGACAGGGTGACTATGGCTACACCTTC	CASSSPAGQGDYGYTF
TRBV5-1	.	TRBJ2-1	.	TGCGCCAGTTCGGCGGGGAGCTCCTACAATGAGCAGTTCTTC	CASSAGSSYNEQFF
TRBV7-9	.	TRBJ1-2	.	TGTGCCAGCAGCTTATTTCCGGTCGCTCAGGATCCGGTGGCTCCTTCCCTTTTC	CASSLFPVAQDPVAPSLF